Sequencing of this TCR beta chain was carried out in a study of blood T cell repertoires in COVID-19. As handled by the study authors: It was from reference gene primer amplification that nucleated cell counts were estimated. Here immunoSEQ multiplex PCR was the method, and the copy in TCRdb shows in-frame clones only, minus some. From that table come the V and J calls and clone size; the DNA was used to work out D and trimming. Among about 260,000 clones listed, about 91% were seen once. Seattle enrolled patients during active infection and tracked them longitudinally. The sample consisted of peripheral blood. The receptor was derived from a person under 35 with COVID-19, enrolled during active disease.

For the CDR3, the DNA is TGCAGCGCGGTACAGGGCGCTGGAAACACCATATATTTT. Protein: CSAVQGAGNTIYF. The chain has TRBV29-1 and TRBJ1-3, with D possibly being TRBD1 (6 bases). The CDR3 has 13 amino acids. Germline values: CDR1 SQVTM, CDR2 ANQGSEA. Trimming took off 7 bases at V and 2 bases at J, with 12 bases between the two ends. The variable domain in full, completed from reference TRBV29-1 and TRBJ1-3, reads SAVISQKPSRDICQRGTSLTIQCQVDSQVTMMFWYRQQPGQSLTLIATANQGSEATYESGFVIDKFPISRPNLTFSTLTVSNMSPEDSSIYLCSAVQGAGNTIYFGEGSWLTVV.